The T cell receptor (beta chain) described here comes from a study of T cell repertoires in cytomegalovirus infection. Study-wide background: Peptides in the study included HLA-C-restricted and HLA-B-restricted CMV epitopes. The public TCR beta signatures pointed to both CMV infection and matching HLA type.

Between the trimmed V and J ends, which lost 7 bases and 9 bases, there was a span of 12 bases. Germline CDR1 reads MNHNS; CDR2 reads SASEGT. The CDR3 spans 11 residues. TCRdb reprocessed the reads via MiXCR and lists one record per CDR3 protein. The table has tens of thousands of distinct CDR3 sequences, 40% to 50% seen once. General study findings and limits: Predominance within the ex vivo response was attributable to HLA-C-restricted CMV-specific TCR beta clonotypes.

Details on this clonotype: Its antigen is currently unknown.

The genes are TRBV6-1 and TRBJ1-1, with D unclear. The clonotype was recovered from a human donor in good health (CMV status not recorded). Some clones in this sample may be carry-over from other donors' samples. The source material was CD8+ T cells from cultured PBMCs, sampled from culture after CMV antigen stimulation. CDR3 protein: CASTLGPQAFF. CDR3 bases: TGTGCCAGCACTCTGGGCCCACAAGCTTTCTTT.